The 27 T cell receptor beta chains below were found in one sample sequenced in a study of T cells in Graves' hyperthyroidism and ophthalmopathy. Researchers amplified the TCR beta CDR3 regions from RNA transcripts. The TCR CDR3 was amplified in a first-round RT-PCR using the HTBI primer set. TCRdb used MiXCR to reprocess the multiplex PCR reads, holding one entry per CDR3 protein. The sample contains 250,000 to 300,000 distinct CDR3 sequences, 15% to 20% of which appear only once. What was sequenced was blood. All receptors derive from a man in his forties or fifties with Graves' ophthalmopathy.

This clonotype was counted between two and nine times. The genes are TRBV10-2 and TRBJ2-2; D is unresolved. Germline loops: CDR1 WSHSY, CDR2 SAAADI. The CDR3 totals 15 residues. The V and J ends lost 0 bases and 8 bases respectively, with 13 bases between them. The CDR3 DNA reads TGCGCCAGCAGTGAGTCCGCGACCCCGACTGGGGAGCTGTTTTTT. This sequence encodes CASSESATPTGELFF.

This clonotype was observed at least ten times. The V and J genes are TRBV5-6 and TRBJ1-2; tentative D call: TRBD1 (5 bases). This CDR3 comprises 14 residues. The germline V gene encodes CDR1 SGHDT and CDR2 YYEEEE. Between the trimmed V and J ends, which lost 0 bases and 7 bases, there was a span of 13 bases. The CDR3 DNA follows: TGTGCCAGCAGCTTGGGTTCCGGGGCCGGTGGCTACACCTTC. Translation: CASSLGSGAGGYTF.

This clonotype has ten or more counts. The genes are TRBV7-2 and TRBJ2-1, with TRBD1 as a possible D gene (5 bases). Germline-derived CDR1 and CDR2 are SGHTA and FQGNSA. Trimming pared 5 bases from V and 8 bases from J, leaving 13 bases between. This CDR3 contains 13 residues. The CDR3 region has the DNA TGTGCCAGCAGCCCCATGGGGCCTCATGAGCAGTTCTTC. Protein: CASSPMGPHEQFF.

The table lists this clonotype with many counts. The CDR3 sequence is CASSLSGADPFF. For the CDR3, the DNA is TGTGCCAGCAGCTTAAGCGGAGCCGACCCGTTCTTC. This sequence joins TRBV7-8 and TRBJ2-1, with D maybe TRBD2 (5 bases). The V and J ends lost 2 bases and 15 bases respectively, with 14 bases between them. Germline lookup yields CDR1 SGHVS and CDR2 FQNEAQ. The CDR3 totals 12 residues. Variable domain in full (rest from reference TRBV7-8 and TRBJ2-1): GAGVSQSPRYKVAKRGQDVALRCDPISGHVSLFWYQQALGQGPEFLTYFQNEAQLDKSGLPSDRFFAERPEGSVSTLKIQRTQQEDSAVYLCASSLSGADPFFGPGTRLTVL.

Regarding this clonotype: It may be a read error: a sequence one base away is much more abundant. Here the CDR3 omits its conserved ending phenylalanine or tryptophan, so a read error is the likely source. The chain joins TRBV28 to TRBJ2-7; 10 bases fit TRBD2. The trim removed 7 bases at V and 0 bases at J, leaving 0 bases unmatched. Germline lookup yields CDR1 MDHEN and CDR2 SYDVKM. This CDR3 has 13 residues. DNA for the CDR3: TGTGCCAGCACTAGCGGGAGCTCCTACGAGCAGTACCTC. It specifies CASTSGSSYEQYL.

J is TRBJ2-7 and V is TRBV5-1, with D possibly matching TRBD2 (6 bases). Trimming cost V 6 bases and J 4 bases, with 11 bases left between them. Germline assignment: CDR1 SGHRS and CDR2 YFSETQ. The CDR3 length is 12 residues. This CDR3 reads CASTRTTYEQYF. The CDR3 nucleotides read TGCGCCAGCACCCGGACTACGTACGAGCAGTACTTC.

The sample holds a few counts of this clonotype. The gene calls are TRBV7-2 and TRBJ2-7; D perhaps matches TRBD2 (6 bases). Trimming cost V 2 bases and J 5 bases, with 10 bases left between them. CDR3 length: 13 amino acids. Per germline, CDR1 SGHTA and CDR2 FQGNSA. CDR3 region: CASSLPGGDEQYF. The CDR3 DNA is TGTGCCAGCAGCTTACCCGGGGGAGACGAGCAGTACTTC.

For the CDR3, the DNA is TGTGCCAGCAGCTTGCCCGGAGGGTACGAGCAGTACTTC. Amino acids: CASSLPGGYEQYF. The V and J genes are TRBV5-6 and TRBJ2-7; TRBD2 might be the D (6 bases). The CDR3 sequence is 13 residues long. Germline V gene sequence: CDR1 SGHDT, CDR2 YYEEEE. V was clipped by 1 base and J by 4 bases, with 9 bases between them. Drawing the rest from reference TRBV5-6 and TRBJ2-7, the complete variable domain is DAGVTQSPTHLIKTRGQQVTLRCSPKSGHDTVSWYQQALGQGPQFIFQYYEEEERQRGNFPDRFSGHQFPNYSSELNVNALLLGDSALYLCASSLPGGYEQYFGPGTRLTVT.

This clonotype came up a few times. The chain carries TRBV3-1 and TRBJ2-2; 15 nucleotides agree with TRBD2. Trimming cost V 5 bases and J 3 bases; bases outside gene matches: 16. Looked up from germline, CDR1 is LGHDT and CDR2 is YNNKEL (reference sequence). The CDR3 totals 21 residues. CDR3 residues: CASSAPLNGLAGGDDTGELFF. CDR3 bases: TGTGCCAGCAGCGCCCCGCTTAATGGACTAGCGGGGGGGGATGACACCGGGGAGCTGTTTTTT.

In this sample, this clonotype turned up a few times. V is TRBV6-1 and J is TRBJ2-3; D might be TRBD2 (6 bases). Trimming took 8 bases from V and 2 from J, leaving 17 bases between them. The CDR3 has 15 residues. The V gene's germline CDR1 is MNHNS and CDR2 SASEGT. CDR3 amino acids: CASFLASEATDTQYF. The CDR3 nucleotides are TGTGCCAGCTTTCTGGCTAGCGAGGCCACAGATACGCAGTATTTT.

This clonotype was detected only once. The CDR3 loop reads CASSLGFSGNTIYF. CDR3 coding DNA: TGTGCCAGCAGCTTAGGGTTCTCTGGAAACACCATATATTTT. V usage is TRBV7-2 and J usage is TRBJ1-3; D gene uncertain. The germline CDR1 and CDR2 sequences are SGHTA and FQGNSA. Trimming removed 1 base at V and 0 bases at J, with 4 bases between. There are 14 residues in the CDR3.

A few counts support this clonotype. The chain uses TRBV11-2 and TRBJ2-1, with D possibly being TRBD1 (5 bases). The V end lost 3 bases, the J end lost 14 bases, and 17 bases lay between the germline ends. The CDR3 totals 13 residues. CDR1 and CDR2 from the germline V gene are SGHAT and FQNNGV. For the CDR3, the DNA is TGTGCCAGCAGCTTTAGTGGGTTTTCCAGGGAGTTCTTC. This translates into CASSFSGFSREFF.

This clonotype was seen at least ten times. The chain joins TRBV20-1 to TRBJ2-7; TRBD1 is a possible D gene (5 bases). Germline V CDR1 and CDR2: DFQATT, SNEGSKA (reference sequence). The V end was cut by 3 bases, the J end by 0 bases, with 15 bases between. There are 15 residues in the CDR3. The CDR3 DNA reads TGCAGTGCTAGGCAGGGCGCAGCCCCCTCCTACGAGCAGTACTTC. Translation gives CSARQGAAPSYEQYF.

The J gene is TRBJ2-1, the V gene TRBV19; D is perhaps TRBD1 (5 bases). In germline, CDR1 is LNHDA, CDR2 SQIVND (reference sequence). Trimming stripped 4 bases from V and 0 bases from J, with 7 bases between. CDR3 length: 14 amino acids. This CDR3 reads CASSNQGSYNEQFF. The CDR3 DNA reads TGTGCCAGTAGTAATCAGGGCTCCTACAATGAGCAGTTCTTC.

This clonotype was counted ten times or more. The genes are TRBV20-1 and TRBJ2-3, with 10 positions matching TRBD2. Germline V gene lookup returns CDR1 DFQATT and CDR2 SNEGSKA (reference sequence). The CDR3 loop spans 16 amino acids. V shed 3 bases, J shed 3 bases, and the junction held 9 bases outside the gene matches. The CDR3 DNA reads TGCAGTGCTAGTGGGGCACTAGCGGGACGGACAGATACGCAGTATTTT. Amino acids: CSASGALAGRTDTQYF.

The V gene is TRBV20-1, the J gene TRBJ2-3; 11 bases line up with TRBD2. This CDR3 comprises 13 residues. Germline assignment: CDR1 DFQATT and CDR2 SNEGSKA (reference sequence). V shed 6 bases and J 4 bases; nucleotides not matched to a gene: 3. CDR3: CSAPGLAADTQYF. CDR3 sequence (DNA): TGCAGTGCCCCGGGACTAGCGGCAGATACGCAGTATTTT.

In this sample, this clonotype turned up many times. J is TRBJ1-5 and V is TRBV28; 8 positions match TRBD1. This CDR3 is 15 amino acids long. CDR1 and CDR2 (germline): MDHEN, SYDVKM. Germline trimming cut 5 bases from V and 1 base from J; bases unmatched to any gene: 4. For the CDR3, the DNA is TGTGCCAGCAGTAGACAGGGGTTGAGCAATCAGCCCCAGCATTTT. As protein: CASSRQGLSNQPQHF.

This clonotype came up many times. The chain has TRBV24-1 and TRBJ2-5; 7 nucleotides line up with TRBD1. Trimming took 5 bases from V and 1 from J; bases not matched to a gene: 12. CDR3 length equals 17 residues. Germline CDR1 KGHDR, CDR2 SFDVKD. Here the CDR3 DNA reads TGTGCCACCAGTGGCTTCGGGGACAGCAATACCCAAGAGACCCAGTACTTC. It codes for CATSGFGDSNTQETQYF.

This clonotype was observed many times. This chain links TRBV20-1 with TRBJ1-5; D ambiguous. The V gene's germline CDR1 is DFQATT and CDR2 SNEGSKA (reference sequence). The CDR3 has 14 amino acids. V lost 3 bases and J 0 bases, leaving 9 bases between the germline ends. The CDR3 nucleotides read TGCAGTGCTAGTGGATCTGTTAGCAATCAGCCCCAGCATTTT. Its protein is CSASGSVSNQPQHF.

The rearrangement joins TRBV28 to TRBJ1-6; 10 bases fit TRBD1. The CDR3 is 16 residues long. With V trimmed by 3 bases and J by 6 bases, 5 bases remained unmatched. Germline CDR1 reads MDHEN; CDR2 reads SYDVKM. The CDR3, as DNA: TGTGCCAGCAGTTTCCGCGGACAGGGGGGTAATTCACCCCTCCACTTT. This gives the protein CASSFRGQGGNSPLHF.

The chain joins TRBV28 to TRBJ1-5; D may be TRBD1 (5 bases). Trimming stripped 3 bases from V and 7 bases from J, with 13 bases between. The CDR3 spans 14 residues. Germline-derived CDR1 and CDR2 are MDHEN and SYDVKM. CDR3 nucleotide sequence: TGTGCCAGCAGTTTCAGGACGGGACGCCAGCCCCAGCATTTT. This encodes CASSFRTGRQPQHF.

This clonotype was seen a handful of times. This rearrangement joins TRBV27 to TRBJ1-1; D gene unclear. CDR1 is MNHEY, CDR2 SMNVEV, per germline (reference sequence). Trimming left V 8 bases short and J 4 bases short, with 14 bases between. CDR3 length equals 13 residues. DNA for the CDR3: TGTGCCAGCGAAGATCGACTGAGCACTGAAGCTTTCTTT. Translation: CASEDRLSTEAFF.

There are many counts of this clonotype. The CDR3 DNA sequence: TGCGCCAGCAGAGCGGAGGCAGGCCTTTCCTACGAGCAGTACTTC. This codes for CASRAEAGLSYEQYF. The chain employs TRBV5-1 and TRBJ2-7, with D possibly being TRBD2 (5 bases). The germline CDR1 and CDR2 sequences are SGHRS and YFSETQ. Trimming removed 5 bases at V and 1 base at J, with 16 bases between. The CDR3 consists of 15 residues. Supplemented by reference TRBV5-1 and TRBJ2-7, the full variable domain reads KAGVTQTPRYLIKTRGQQVTLSCSPISGHRSVSWYQQTPGQGLQFLFEYFSETQRNKGNFPGRFSGRQFSNSRSEMNVSTLELGDSALYLCASRAEAGLSYEQYFGPGTRLTVT.

The gene calls are TRBV6-1 and TRBJ1-5; 8 nucleotides agree with TRBD1. Germline V lookup: CDR1 MNHNS, CDR2 SASEGT. With 8 bases clipped from V and 2 bases from J, the junction kept 5 bases outside the gene matches. The CDR3 is made up of 14 amino acids. CDR3 sequence reads: CASDRGLGNQPQHF. CDR3 DNA: TGTGCCAGCGACAGGGGTTTGGGCAATCAGCCCCAGCATTTT.

Many counts were recorded for this clonotype. V is TRBV12-3 or TRBV12-4 and J is TRBJ1-2; 7 bases fit TRBD1. The CDR3 spans 14 residues. Trimming took 5 bases from V and 1 from J; bases not matched to a gene: 4. CDR3 in DNA: TGTGCCAGCAGTCTCCAGGGGGGTAACTATGGCTACACCTTC. Translated, it gives CASSLQGGNYGYTF.

As regards this clonotype: A much bigger clone sits one base away, suggesting this may be a read error. This chain links TRBV14 with TRBJ2-3, with D uncertain. The germline V gene has CDR1 SGHDN and CDR2 FVKESK. The V end was cut by 5 bases, the J end by 2 bases, with 8 bases between. This CDR3 has 13 amino acids. CDR3 in amino acids: CASSFVNTDTQYF. CDR3 DNA: TGTGCCAGCAGCTTTGTCAACACAGATACGCAGTATTTT. Full variable domain (rest looked up from reference TRBV14 and TRBJ2-3): EAGVTQFPSHSVIEKGQTVTLRCDPISGHDNLYWYRRVMGKEIKFLLHFVKESKQDESGMPNNRFLAERTGGTYSTLKVQPAELEDSGVYFCASSFVNTDTQYFGPGTRLTVL.

The table lists this clonotype with many counts. The chain couples TRBV18 to TRBJ1-1, with D perhaps matching TRBD1 (5 bases). V was shortened by 2 bases and J by 8 bases, with 12 bases between the two germline ends. The CDR3 loop spans 13 amino acids. Germline V CDR1 and CDR2: KGHSH, LQKENI. CDR3 sequence (DNA): TGTGCCAGCTCACCAACTCAGGGTCTCGAAGCTTTCTTT. As protein: CASSPTQGLEAFF.